This record looks at one T cell receptor beta chain sequence and its context. This entry belongs to a study of blood T cell repertoires in COVID-19. Study information: Material from acute and convalescent COVID-19 was sourced from the United States, Italy and Spain. T cells, B-cell-depleted T cells, or PBMCs supplied cDNA or gDNA.

In the original analysis: Reference gene primer amplification gave estimated nucleated cell counts. TCRdb's copy holds only in-frame clones and misses some; the assay was immunoSEQ multiplex PCR. The V and J calls and clone size were taken over from that table, and D and trimming were inferred from the DNA. Of approximately 20,000 clones in the sample, about 88% were seen once. The CDR3 is 13 amino acids. The ends were cut back, 0 bases at V and 5 bases at J, with 5 bases in the middle. CDR1 is MNHEY, CDR2 SVGAGI, per germline. The sequenced sample was peripheral blood. The clonotype originates from a human donor with active COVID-19. The donor label of this sample is uncertain. The chain uses TRBV6-5 and TRBJ2-1; no clear D. The CDR3 DNA reads TGTGCCAGCAGTTACTCGATAGACAATGAGCAGTTCTTC. Its protein is CASSYSIDNEQFF.